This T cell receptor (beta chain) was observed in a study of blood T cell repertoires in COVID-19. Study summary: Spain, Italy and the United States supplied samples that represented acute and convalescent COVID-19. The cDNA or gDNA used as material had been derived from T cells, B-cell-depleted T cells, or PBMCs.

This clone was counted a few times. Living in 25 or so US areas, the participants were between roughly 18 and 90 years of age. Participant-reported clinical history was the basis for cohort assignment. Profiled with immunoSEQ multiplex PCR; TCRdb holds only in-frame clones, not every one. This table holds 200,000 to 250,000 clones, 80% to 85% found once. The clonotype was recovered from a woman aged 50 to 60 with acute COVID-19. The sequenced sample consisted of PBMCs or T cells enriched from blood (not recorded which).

For the CDR3, the DNA is TGTGCCAGCGGGACAGCCCCATGGCCCCAGCATTTT. Its protein product is CASGTAPWPQHF. The rearrangement uses TRBV27 and TRBJ1-5; TRBD1 matches at 7 bases. V trimming: 8 bases; J trimming: 9 bases; junction bases outside the gene matches: 7. This CDR3 is built from 12 residues. Germline V CDR1 and CDR2: MNHEY, SMNVEV (reference sequence).